A single sample is the source of the 5 T cell receptor beta chains below, sequenced in a study of OX40 agonist ivuxolimab in advanced cancers. The data were produced by immunoSEQ multiplex PCR, yet TCRdb's version contains in-frame clones alone and is incomplete. The sample shows around 67,000 clones, roughly 85% of them seen only once. The sample was CD4+ or CD8+ T cells sorted from blood, taken in a trial of the OX40 agonist ivuxolimab. All receptors derive from an adult with an advanced solid tumor such as melanoma, head and neck, liver or kidney cancer.

The chain combines TRBV2 with TRBJ2-3; D remains ambiguous. Between the trimmed V and J ends, which lost 7 bases and 0 bases, there was a span of 11 bases. From germline, CDR1 is SNHLY and CDR2 FYNNEI. This CDR3 spans 14 amino acids. CDR3 bases: TGTGCCAGCACCTTCACCGGTAGCACAGATACGCAGTATTTT. It codes for CASTFTGSTDTQYF.

The CDR3, as DNA: TGTGCCAGCAGCTTGTCTCGAGGGTATAATTCACCCCTCCACTTT. Translating it yields CASSLSRGYNSPLHF. This rearrangement joins TRBV5-4 to TRBJ1-6; no clear D. V gave up 1 base and J gave up 4 bases, with 9 bases separating them. The germline V gene has CDR1 SGHNT and CDR2 YYREEE (reference sequence). The CDR3 length is 15 residues.

The gene calls are TRBV2 and TRBJ2-7, with D perhaps matching TRBD1 (5 bases). V lost 5 bases and J lost 2, with 10 bases in between. Germline CDR1 SNHLY, CDR2 FYNNEI. CDR3 size: 13 residues. CDR3 DNA: TGTGCCAGCAGTCTCAGGGAAACCTACGAGCAGTACTTC. Residues: CASSLRETYEQYF.

The chain couples TRBV7-2 to TRBJ1-4, with a tentative D call TRBD1 (6 bases). The CDR3 contains 15 residues. Germline assignment: CDR1 SGHTA and CDR2 FQGNSA. Trimming removed 1 base from V and 6 bases from J, with 12 bases in between. The CDR3 protein is CASSLVSGQDEKLFF. CDR3 DNA: TGTGCCAGCAGCTTAGTCTCGGGACAAGATGAAAAACTGTTTTTT. Full variable domain (missing parts from reference TRBV7-2 and TRBJ1-4): GAGVSQSPSNKVTEKGKDVELRCDPISGHTALYWYRQSLGQGLEFLIYFQGNSAPDKSGLPSDRFSAERTGGSVSTLTIQRTQQEDSAVYLCASSLVSGQDEKLFFGSGTQLSVL.

This chain uses TRBV19 with TRBJ1-1; D not certain. Germline CDR1 LNHDA, CDR2 SQIVND (reference sequence). This CDR3 spans 14 amino acids. Trimming shortened V by 5 bases and J by 0 bases, and 10 bases separated the two germline ends. The CDR3 DNA reads as TGTGCCAGTAGTGGAGGCAGGATGAACACTGAAGCTTTCTTT. This encodes CASSGGRMNTEAFF.